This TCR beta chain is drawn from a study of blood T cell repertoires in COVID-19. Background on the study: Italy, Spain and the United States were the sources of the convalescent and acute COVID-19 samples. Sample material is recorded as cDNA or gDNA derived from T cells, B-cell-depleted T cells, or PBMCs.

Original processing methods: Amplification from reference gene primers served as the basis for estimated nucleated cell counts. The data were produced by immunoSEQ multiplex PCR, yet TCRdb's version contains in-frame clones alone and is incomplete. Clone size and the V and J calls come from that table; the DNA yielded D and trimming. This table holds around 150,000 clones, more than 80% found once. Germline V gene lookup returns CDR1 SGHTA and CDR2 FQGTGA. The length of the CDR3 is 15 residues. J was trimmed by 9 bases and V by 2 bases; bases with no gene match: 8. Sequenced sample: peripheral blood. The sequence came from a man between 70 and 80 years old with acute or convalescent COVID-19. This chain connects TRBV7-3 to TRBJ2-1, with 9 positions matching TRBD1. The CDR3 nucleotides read TGTGCCAGCAGCTTAGTTACCGGGACAGGGTCTGAGCAGTTCTTC. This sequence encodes CASSLVTGTGSEQFF.